The T cell receptor (beta chain) under discussion was sequenced for a study of CD8 T cells in Susac syndrome. Findings and limits, study-wide: That the number of individuals in its TCR sequencing and HLA analysis was relatively small was acknowledged by the study.

Germline CDR1 LGHNA, CDR2 YSLEER. Deletions cut 3 bases from V and 10 bases from J, with 16 bases between. CDR3 length equals 14 residues. Negative isolation yielded CD8+ and CD4+ T cells; FACS enriched TEMRA cells. As regards this clonotype: Its antigen is unknown.

Reverse transcription of roughly 0.5 to 1 ug RNA was performed with random hexamers. Amplification of TCR beta CDR3 by immunoSEQ multiplex PCR spanned 54 Vbeta and 13 Jbeta. Each CDR3 protein gets one entry after TCRdb re-called the immunoSEQ multiplex PCR reads with MiXCR. The sample lists about 300,000 distinct CDR3 sequences, 89% seen once, with around 0.18% in the top ten. The chain carries TRBV4-3 and TRBJ2-1, with a tentative D call TRBD2 (5 bases). The TCR comes from a human donor with multiple sclerosis. The sequencing sample was made of CD8+ T cells from PBMCs. The CDR3 bases are TGCGCCAGCAGCCAGAGCCGCCGGGGTTTCGAGCAGTTCTTC. It translates to CASSQSRRGFEQFF.